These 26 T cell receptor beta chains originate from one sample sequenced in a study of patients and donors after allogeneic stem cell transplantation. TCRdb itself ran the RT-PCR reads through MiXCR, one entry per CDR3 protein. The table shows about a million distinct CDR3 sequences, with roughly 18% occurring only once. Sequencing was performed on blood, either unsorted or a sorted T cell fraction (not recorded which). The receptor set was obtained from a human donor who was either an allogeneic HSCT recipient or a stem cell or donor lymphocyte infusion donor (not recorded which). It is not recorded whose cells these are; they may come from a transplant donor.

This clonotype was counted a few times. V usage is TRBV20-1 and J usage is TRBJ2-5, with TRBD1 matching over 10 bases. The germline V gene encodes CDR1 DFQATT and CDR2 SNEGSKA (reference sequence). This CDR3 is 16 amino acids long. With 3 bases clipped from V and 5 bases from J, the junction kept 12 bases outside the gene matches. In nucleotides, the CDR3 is TGCAGTGCTAGGACTCCGGGACAGGGGTCTTCGGAGACCCAGTACTTC. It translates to CSARTPGQGSSETQYF.

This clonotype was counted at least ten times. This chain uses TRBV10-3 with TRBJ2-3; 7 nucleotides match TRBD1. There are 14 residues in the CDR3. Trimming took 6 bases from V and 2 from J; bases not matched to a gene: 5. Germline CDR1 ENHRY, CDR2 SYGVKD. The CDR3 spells CAISPGGPTDTQYF. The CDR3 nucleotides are TGTGCCATCAGCCCAGGGGGACCCACAGATACGCAGTATTTT.

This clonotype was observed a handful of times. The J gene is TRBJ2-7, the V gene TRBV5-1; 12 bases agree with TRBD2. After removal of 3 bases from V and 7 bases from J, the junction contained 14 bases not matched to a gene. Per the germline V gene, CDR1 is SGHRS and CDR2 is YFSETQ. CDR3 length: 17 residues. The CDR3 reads CASSWRLAGGPPGEQYF. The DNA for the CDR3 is TGCGCCAGCAGCTGGAGGCTAGCGGGAGGGCCACCGGGAGAGCAGTACTTC.

The DNA for the CDR3 is TGCGCCAGCAGCTCCCGGGACAGGGGGCCGGGAGAGCAGTACTTC. Its translation is CASSSRDRGPGEQYF. This chain joins TRBV5-1 and TRBJ2-7; 12 nucleotides align to TRBD1. This CDR3 contains 15 residues. CDR1 SGHRS and CDR2 YFSETQ come from the germline V gene. J lost 7 bases, V lost 3 bases, and 8 bases had no gene match.

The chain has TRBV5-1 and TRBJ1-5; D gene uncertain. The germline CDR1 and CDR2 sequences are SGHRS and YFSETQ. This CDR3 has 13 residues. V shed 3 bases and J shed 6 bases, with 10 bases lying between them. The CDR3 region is CASSSRLGQPQHF. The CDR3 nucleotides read TGCGCCAGCAGCTCACGCTTGGGTCAGCCCCAGCATTTT.

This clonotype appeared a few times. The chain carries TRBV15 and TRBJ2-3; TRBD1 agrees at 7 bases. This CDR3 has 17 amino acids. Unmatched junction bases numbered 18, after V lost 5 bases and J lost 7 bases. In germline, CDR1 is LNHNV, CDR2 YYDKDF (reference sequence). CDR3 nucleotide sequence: TGTGCCACCAGCGGAAGTCGGACAGGAATTATCCTAAATACGCAGTATTTT. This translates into CATSGSRTGIILNTQYF. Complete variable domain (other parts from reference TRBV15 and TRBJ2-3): DAMVIQNPRYQVTQFGKPVTLSCSQTLNHNVMYWYQQKSSQAPKLLFHYYDKDFNNEADTPDNFQSRRPNTSFCFLDIRSPGLGDTAMYLCATSGSRTGIILNTQYFGPGTRLTVL.

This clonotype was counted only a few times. CDR3 region: CSARDRRYGYTF. The CDR3 bases are TGCAGTGCTAGAGATCGGCGCTATGGCTACACCTTC. This rearrangement joins TRBV20-1 to TRBJ1-2; D is ambiguous. Germline CDR1 DFQATT, CDR2 SNEGSKA (reference sequence). V dropped 0 bases and J dropped 4 bases, with 6 bases sitting between them. The CDR3 has 12 residues.

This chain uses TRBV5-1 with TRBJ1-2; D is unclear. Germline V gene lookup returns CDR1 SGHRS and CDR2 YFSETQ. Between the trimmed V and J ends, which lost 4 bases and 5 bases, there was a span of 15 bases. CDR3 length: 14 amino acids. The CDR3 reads CASSLRAAEYGYTF. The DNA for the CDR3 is TGCGCCAGCAGCCTTCGGGCGGCGGAATATGGCTACACCTTC.

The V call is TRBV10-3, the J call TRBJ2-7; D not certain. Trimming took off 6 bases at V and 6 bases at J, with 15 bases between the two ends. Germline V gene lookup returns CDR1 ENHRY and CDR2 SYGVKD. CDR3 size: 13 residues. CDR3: CAISGGLTGEQYF. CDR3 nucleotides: TGTGCCATCAGCGGTGGGCTAACGGGCGAGCAGTACTTC.

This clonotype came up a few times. The CDR3 DNA is TGCGCCAGCAGCGTGGACCCGGACAACTCCTACGAGCAGTACTTC. This codes for CASSVDPDNSYEQYF. The V call is TRBV5-1, the J call TRBJ2-7, with D maybe TRBD1 (5 bases). Germline assignment: CDR1 SGHRS and CDR2 YFSETQ. The V end lost 4 bases, the J end lost 0 bases, and 14 bases lay between the germline ends. CDR3 length: 15 residues. Based on the CDR3 plus reference TRBV5-1 and TRBJ2-7, the full variable domain is KAGVTQTPRYLIKTRGQQVTLSCSPISGHRSVSWYQQTPGQGLQFLFEYFSETQRNKGNFPGRFSGRQFSNSRSEMNVSTLELGDSALYLCASSVDPDNSYEQYFGPGTRLTVT.

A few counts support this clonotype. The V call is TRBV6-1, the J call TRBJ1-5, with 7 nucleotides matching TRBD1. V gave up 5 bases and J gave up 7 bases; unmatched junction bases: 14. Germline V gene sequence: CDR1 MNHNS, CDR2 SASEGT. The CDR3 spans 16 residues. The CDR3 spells CASSPPPGQGGQPQHF. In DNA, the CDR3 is TGTGCCAGCAGTCCCCCCCCGGGGCAGGGGGGCCAGCCCCAGCATTTT.

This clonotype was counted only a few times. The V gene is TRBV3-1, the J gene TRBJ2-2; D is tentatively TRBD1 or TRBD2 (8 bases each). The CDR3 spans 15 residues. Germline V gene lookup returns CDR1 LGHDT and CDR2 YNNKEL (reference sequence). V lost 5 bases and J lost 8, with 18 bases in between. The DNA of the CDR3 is TGTGCCAGCAGCATTCGGACAGGGACTAGGGGGGAGCTGTTTTTT. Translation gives CASSIRTGTRGELFF.

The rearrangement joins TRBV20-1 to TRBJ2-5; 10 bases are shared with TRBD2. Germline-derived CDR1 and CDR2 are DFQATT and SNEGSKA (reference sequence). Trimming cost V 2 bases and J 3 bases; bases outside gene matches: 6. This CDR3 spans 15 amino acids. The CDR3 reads CSARPGLAKKETQYF. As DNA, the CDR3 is TGCAGTGCTAGACCGGGACTAGCGAAGAAAGAGACCCAGTACTTC.

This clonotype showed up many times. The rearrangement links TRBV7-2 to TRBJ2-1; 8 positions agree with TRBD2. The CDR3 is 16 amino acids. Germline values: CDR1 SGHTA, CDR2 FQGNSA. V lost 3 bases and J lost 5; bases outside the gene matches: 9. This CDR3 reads CASSFGRRGANNEQFF. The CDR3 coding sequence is TGTGCCAGCAGCTTCGGCCGGCGGGGGGCCAACAATGAGCAGTTCTTC.

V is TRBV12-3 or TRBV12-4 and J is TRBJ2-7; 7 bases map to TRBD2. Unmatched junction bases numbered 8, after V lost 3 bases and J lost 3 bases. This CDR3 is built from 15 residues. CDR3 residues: CASSFNGGSDYEQYF. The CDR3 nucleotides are TGTGCCAGCAGTTTTAACGGGGGGAGCGACTACGAGCAGTACTTC.

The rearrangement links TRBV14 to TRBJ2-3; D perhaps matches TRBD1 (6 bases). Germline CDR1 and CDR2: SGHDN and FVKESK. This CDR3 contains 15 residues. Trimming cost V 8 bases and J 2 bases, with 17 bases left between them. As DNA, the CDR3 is TGTGCCAGCCGACCTCGCGGACAGAACACAGATACGCAGTATTTT. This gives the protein CASRPRGQNTDTQYF.

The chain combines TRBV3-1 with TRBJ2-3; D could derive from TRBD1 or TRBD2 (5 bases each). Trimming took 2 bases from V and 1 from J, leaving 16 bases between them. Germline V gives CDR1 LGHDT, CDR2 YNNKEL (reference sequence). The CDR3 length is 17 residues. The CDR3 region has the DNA TGTGCCAGCAGCCAACTCGCCGGGACGAATCGCACAGATACGCAGTATTTT. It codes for CASSQLAGTNRTDTQYF.

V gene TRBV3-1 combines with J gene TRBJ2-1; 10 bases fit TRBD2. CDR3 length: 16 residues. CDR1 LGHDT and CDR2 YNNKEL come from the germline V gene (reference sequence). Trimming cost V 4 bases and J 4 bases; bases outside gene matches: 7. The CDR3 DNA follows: TGTGCCAGCAGCCCGCATACTAGCGGGAATTACAATGAGCAGTTCTTC. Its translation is CASSPHTSGNYNEQFF.

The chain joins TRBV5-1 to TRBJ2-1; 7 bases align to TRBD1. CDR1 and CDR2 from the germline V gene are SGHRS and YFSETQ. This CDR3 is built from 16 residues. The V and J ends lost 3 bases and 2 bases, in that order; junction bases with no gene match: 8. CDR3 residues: CASSSHRDSPYNEQFF. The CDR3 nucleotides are TGCGCCAGCAGCTCTCACAGGGACAGCCCCTACAATGAGCAGTTCTTC.

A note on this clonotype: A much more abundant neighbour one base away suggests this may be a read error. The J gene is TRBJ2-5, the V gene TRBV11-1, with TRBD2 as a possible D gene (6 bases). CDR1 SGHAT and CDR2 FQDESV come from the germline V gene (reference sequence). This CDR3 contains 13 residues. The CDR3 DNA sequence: TGTGCCAGCAGCTCGGGACTTCAAGAGACCCAGTGCTTC. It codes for CASSSGLQETQCF.

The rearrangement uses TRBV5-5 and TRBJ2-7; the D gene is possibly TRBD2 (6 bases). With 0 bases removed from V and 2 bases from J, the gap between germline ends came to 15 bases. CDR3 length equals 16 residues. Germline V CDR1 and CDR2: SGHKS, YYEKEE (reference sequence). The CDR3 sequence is CASSLDGGFTTYEQYF. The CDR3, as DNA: TGTGCCAGCAGCTTGGATGGGGGGTTTACTACCTACGAGCAGTACTTC.

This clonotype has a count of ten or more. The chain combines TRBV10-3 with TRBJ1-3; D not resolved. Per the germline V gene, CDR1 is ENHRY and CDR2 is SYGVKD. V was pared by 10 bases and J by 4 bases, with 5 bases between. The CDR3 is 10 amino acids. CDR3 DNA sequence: TGTGCCACGACAGGAAACACCATATATTTT. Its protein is CATTGNTIYF.

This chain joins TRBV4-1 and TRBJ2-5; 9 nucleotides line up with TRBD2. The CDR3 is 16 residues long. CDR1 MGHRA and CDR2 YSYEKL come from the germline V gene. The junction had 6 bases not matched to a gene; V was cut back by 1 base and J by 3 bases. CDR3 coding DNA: TGCGCCAGCAGCCAAGGAGTAGCGGGGGCCGAAGAGACCCAGTACTTC. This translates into CASSQGVAGAEETQYF.

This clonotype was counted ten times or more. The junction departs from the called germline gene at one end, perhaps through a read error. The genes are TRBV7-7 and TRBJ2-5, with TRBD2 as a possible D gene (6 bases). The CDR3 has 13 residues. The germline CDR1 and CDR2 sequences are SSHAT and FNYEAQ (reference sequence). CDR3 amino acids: CASSLGGMETQYF. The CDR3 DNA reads TGTGCTAGCAGCTTAGGAGGGATGGAGACCCAGTACTTC.

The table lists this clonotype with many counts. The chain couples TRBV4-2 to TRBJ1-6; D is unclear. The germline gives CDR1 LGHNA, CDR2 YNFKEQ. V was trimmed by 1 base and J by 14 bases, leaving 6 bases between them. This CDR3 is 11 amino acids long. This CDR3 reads CASSQAGTLHF. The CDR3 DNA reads TGTGCCAGCAGCCAAGCCGGGACCCTCCACTTT.

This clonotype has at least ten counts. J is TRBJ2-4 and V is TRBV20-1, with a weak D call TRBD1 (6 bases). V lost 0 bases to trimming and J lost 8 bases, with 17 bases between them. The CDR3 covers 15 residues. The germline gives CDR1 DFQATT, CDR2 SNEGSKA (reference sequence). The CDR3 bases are TGCAGTGCTAGAGATAGGAGGCAGGGGATGCACATTCAGTACTTC. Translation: CSARDRRQGMHIQYF.